This passage covers 27 T cell receptor beta chains from one sample sequenced in a study of cytomegalovirus exposure and HLA in healthy donors. Primers included in the PCR were 60 Vbeta and 13 Jbeta primers. This table comes from immunoSEQ multiplex PCR, and its TCRdb copy is limited to in-frame clones, with some not included. There are around 100,000 clones in the sample; around 80% occur only once, and approximately 23% lies in the top ten. Sequenced: PBMCs. Every receptor here comes from a man under 40 in good health and CMV-seropositive.

This clone appeared once. The genes are TRBV7-9 and TRBJ2-2, with 10 bases aligning to TRBD1. This CDR3 is 17 amino acids long. Trimming cost V 2 bases and J 4 bases; bases outside gene matches: 7. Germline V gene sequence: CDR1 SEHNR, CDR2 FQNEAQ (reference sequence). In DNA form, the CDR3 reads TGTGCCAGCAGCTTATTTTTGGGACAGGGGCTCACCGGGGAGCTGTTTTTT. The encoded protein is CASSLFLGQGLTGELFF.

The CDR3 spells CASSVAPDYTSQFF. In DNA, the CDR3 is TGTGCCAGCAGCGTAGCTCCGGACTACACTTCCCAGTTCTTC. The chain couples TRBV9 to TRBJ2-1; weak D call: TRBD2 (6 bases). V dropped 0 bases and J dropped 13 bases, with 17 bases sitting between them. The CDR3 sequence is 14 residues long. Germline CDR1 reads SGDLS; CDR2 reads YYNGEE.

This chain connects TRBV13 to TRBJ1-1; 10 bases map to TRBD1. Germline lookup yields CDR1 PRHDT and CDR2 FYEKMQ (reference sequence). J lost 5 bases, V lost 4 bases, and 7 bases had no gene match. CDR3 length equals 15 residues. The CDR3 spells CASSSRQGALTEAFF. For the CDR3, the DNA is TGTGCCAGCAGCTCCCGACAGGGGGCTTTGACTGAAGCTTTCTTT.

The CDR3 sequence: CASSLFTEEAFF. In DNA form, the CDR3 reads TGTGCCAGCAGCCTTTTTACGGAGGAAGCTTTCTTT. This chain uses TRBV4-2 with TRBJ1-1; D unclear. The ends were cut back, 4 bases at V and 8 bases at J, with 11 bases in the middle. The length of the CDR3 is 12 residues. The germline gives CDR1 LGHNA, CDR2 YNFKEQ.

The chain employs TRBV21-1 and TRBJ1-5. TRBV21-1 is tagged as a pseudogene. The CDR3 runs to 18 residues. CDR3 bases: TGTGCCAGCAGCAAAGGGACTAGGAGACAGTTAGAGAATCAGCCCCAGCATTTT. Translation gives CASSKGTRRQLENQPQHF.

V is TRBV7-2 and J is TRBJ2-7, with D possibly TRBD2 on 6 matching bases. Germline lookup yields CDR1 SGHTA and CDR2 FQGNSA. The V end was cut by 0 bases, the J end by 0 bases, with 9 bases between. This CDR3 has 15 amino acids. CDR3 nucleotides: TGTGCCAGCAGCTTAGCGGACTACAACTCCTACGAGCAGTACTTC. Protein sequence: CASSLADYNSYEQYF.

The chain couples TRBV5-1 to TRBJ1-2; 8 bases align to TRBD1. Germline V lookup: CDR1 SGHRS, CDR2 YFSETQ. The CDR3 covers 14 residues. After removal of 2 bases from V and 3 bases from J, the junction contained 3 bases not matched to a gene. CDR3 coding DNA: TGCGCCAGCAGCTTCCAGGGGGCGGACTATGGCTACACCTTC. Protein sequence: CASSFQGADYGYTF.

The chain is built from TRBV9 and TRBJ1-6; D gene ambiguous. The CDR3 covers 15 residues. Trimming shortened V by 4 bases and J by 0 bases, and 8 bases separated the two germline ends. Germline CDR1 reads SGDLS; CDR2 reads YYNGEE. CDR3 protein: CASSTTSSYNSPLHF. The DNA for the CDR3 is TGTGCCAGCAGCACGACAAGCTCCTATAATTCACCCCTCCACTTT.

This clone was seen more than once but under ten times. The V and J genes are TRBV6-6 and TRBJ1-2; 7 nucleotides line up with TRBD1. Germline CDR1 and CDR2: MNHNY and SVGAGI (reference sequence). V was clipped by 2 bases and J by 6 bases; unmatched bases: 9. The CDR3 sequence is 15 residues long. The CDR3, as DNA: TGTGCCAGCAGTTACCCCGAGACAGGGTACCATGGCTACACCTTC. Protein sequence: CASSYPETGYHGYTF.

The chain recombines TRBV5-6 with TRBJ1-1; a possible D gene is TRBD1 (6 bases). The V gene's germline CDR1 is SGHDT and CDR2 YYEEEE. The V end was cut by 1 base, the J end by 0 bases, with 7 bases between. This CDR3 has 14 residues. Here the CDR3 DNA reads TGTGCCAGCAGCTTGCAGGGGATGAACACTGAAGCTTTCTTT. Amino acids: CASSLQGMNTEAFF.

The sample holds one count of this clone. This chain links TRBV27 with TRBJ2-7, with a possible D match to TRBD2 (7 bases). The CDR3 extends over 15 amino acids. Germline CDR1 and CDR2: MNHEY and SMNVEV (reference sequence). Trimming cost V 1 base and J 4 bases, with 14 bases left between them. CDR3: CASSLWAGAQYEQYF. CDR3 sequence (DNA): TGTGCCAGCAGTTTATGGGCGGGGGCGCAATACGAGCAGTACTTC.

This clone was found a few times. This chain's CDR3 is CASSTGQGKAEAFF. The CDR3 coding sequence is TGTGCCAGCAGCACGGGACAGGGTAAGGCTGAAGCTTTCTTT. V is TRBV5-4 and J is TRBJ1-1; 9 nucleotides agree with TRBD1. V was pared by 4 bases and J by 6 bases, with 7 bases of the junction left unmatched. Looked up from germline, CDR1 is SGHNT and CDR2 is YYREEE (reference sequence). The CDR3 runs 14 residues. Looking up the rest from reference TRBV5-4 and TRBJ1-1 gives the full variable domain: ETGVTQSPTHLIKTRGQQVTLRCSSQSGHNTVSWYQQALGQGPQFIFQYYREEENGRGNFPPRFSGLQFPNYSSELNVNALELDDSALYLCASSTGQGKAEAFFGQGTRLTVV.

The rearrangement joins TRBV18 to TRBJ2-7; 10 positions match TRBD2. This CDR3 is 14 amino acids long. The V segment lost 3 bases and the J segment 5 bases; nucleotides outside the gene matches: 4. CDR1 and CDR2 from the germline V gene are KGHSH and LQKENI. Here the CDR3 DNA reads TGTGCCAGCTCACCGTCCGGGACTAGCGACGAGCAGTACTTC. It translates to CASSPSGTSDEQYF.

The rearrangement joins TRBV5-1 to TRBJ1-1, with D perhaps matching TRBD1 (5 bases). The germline V gene has CDR1 SGHRS and CDR2 YFSETQ. CDR3 length equals 14 residues. Between the trimmed V and J ends, which lost 2 bases and 1 base, there was a span of 9 bases. The CDR3 loop reads CASSFQGGNTEAFF. CDR3 nucleotide sequence: TGCGCCAGCAGCTTCCAGGGAGGGAACACTGAAGCTTTCTTT.

The chain joins TRBV19 to TRBJ2-5; 8 bases are shared with TRBD2. V shed 5 bases and J 0 bases; nucleotides not matched to a gene: 8. This CDR3 contains 16 residues. In germline, CDR1 is LNHDA, CDR2 SQIVND (reference sequence). The CDR3: CASSVSLAANQETQYF. The DNA of the CDR3 is TGTGCCAGTAGTGTCTCACTAGCGGCCAACCAAGAGACCCAGTACTTC.

CDR3 in DNA: TGTGCCAGCAGCCGAGGTACGGGACAGGGTTTTCGAGGGTCCTACGAGCAGTACGTC. Translation gives CASSRGTGQGFRGSYEQYV. The chain combines TRBV11-2 with TRBJ2-7; 9 bases match TRBD1. This CDR3 is built from 19 residues. The ends lost 5 bases at V and 1 base at J; junction bases unmatched: 18. Germline V CDR1 and CDR2: SGHAT, FQNNGV.

The chain combines TRBV11-2 with TRBJ1-1; tentative D call: TRBD1 (5 bases). The germline V gene has CDR1 SGHAT and CDR2 FQNNGV. The CDR3 extends over 16 amino acids. The V and J ends lost 4 bases and 1 base respectively, with 16 bases between them. The DNA of the CDR3 is TGTGCCAGCAGCTCCCATTTTTGGGGCCCGAACACTGAAGCTTTCTTT. Its translation: CASSSHFWGPNTEAFF.

The chain combines TRBV6-5 with TRBJ2-1; D may be TRBD2 (5 bases). CDR1 MNHEY and CDR2 SVGAGI come from the germline V gene. V lost 2 bases and J lost 2, with 7 bases in between. CDR3 size: 14 residues. CDR3 region: CASSYMRAYNEQFF. The DNA of the CDR3 is TGTGCCAGCAGTTACATGAGGGCCTACAATGAGCAGTTCTTC.

The chain joins TRBV11-3 to TRBJ2-1; 9 bases match TRBD2. With V trimmed by 2 bases and J by 6 bases, 2 bases remained unmatched. Germline loops: CDR1 SGHNT, CDR2 YENEEA. The CDR3 runs 14 residues. CDR3 nucleotides: TGTGCCAGCAGCTTAACTAGCGGGCTCAATGAGCAGTTCTTC. It specifies CASSLTSGLNEQFF.

CDR3 protein: CASSEFGGSNTEAFF. The CDR3 nucleotides are TGTGCCAGCAGTGAGTTCGGGGGATCGAACACTGAAGCTTTCTTT. The chain links TRBV6-1 to TRBJ1-1; tentatively, D is TRBD1 (5 bases). V was trimmed by 3 bases and J by 1 base, leaving 12 bases between them. Germline V CDR1 and CDR2: MNHNS, SASEGT. The CDR3 has 15 amino acids.

V usage is TRBV10-3 and J usage is TRBJ1-5, with D unclear. Germline V gene data show CDR1 as ENHRY and CDR2 as SYGVKD. Trimming removed 2 bases at V and 6 bases at J, with 11 bases between. The CDR3 is made up of 14 amino acids. CDR3 sequence reads: CAISEPPPGQPQHF. CDR3 nucleotides: TGTGCCATCAGTGAGCCTCCCCCGGGTCAGCCCCAGCATTTT.

This clone appeared a few times. V and J are TRBV5-1 and TRBJ1-2, with D possibly TRBD1 on 6 matching bases. Looked up from germline, CDR1 is SGHRS and CDR2 is YFSETQ. V lost 4 bases, J lost 2 bases, and 9 bases lay in between. This CDR3 region has 13 residues. The CDR3 protein is CASSEQGNYGYTF. The CDR3 DNA sequence: TGCGCCAGCAGCGAACAGGGAAACTATGGCTACACCTTC.

The V gene is TRBV27, the J gene TRBJ1-3, with a weak D call TRBD1 (6 bases). There are 15 residues in the CDR3. The V gene's germline CDR1 is MNHEY and CDR2 SMNVEV (reference sequence). With 5 bases removed from V and 0 bases from J, the gap between germline ends came to 11 bases. The CDR3 is CASSRDIYSGNTIYF. CDR3 DNA: TGTGCCAGCAGTAGGGACATTTACTCTGGAAACACCATATATTTT.

The chain couples TRBV9 to TRBJ2-7; D is perhaps TRBD2 (6 bases). The germline V gene encodes CDR1 SGDLS and CDR2 YYNGEE. The CDR3 has 13 residues. Trimming removed 0 bases from V and 6 bases from J, with 10 bases in between. As DNA, the CDR3 is TGTGCCAGCAGCGTAGCTACTAGCAGCGAGCAGTACTTC. It is translated as CASSVATSSEQYF.

The rearrangement uses TRBV27 and TRBJ2-7; TRBD2 matches at 10 bases. Looked up from germline, CDR1 is MNHEY and CDR2 is SMNVEV (reference sequence). The J segment lost 7 bases and the V segment lost 3 bases, leaving 3 bases of the junction unmatched. This CDR3 spans 13 amino acids. The CDR3 loop reads CASSFTLAGEQYV. The CDR3 nucleotides are TGTGCCAGCAGTTTCACACTAGCGGGAGAGCAGTACGTC.

A single count supports this clone. The chain combines TRBV5-4 with TRBJ1-2; D possibly corresponds to TRBD1 (6 bases). Trimming cost V 0 bases and J 2 bases, with 11 bases left between them. Germline V gene data show CDR1 as SGHNT and CDR2 as YYREEE (reference sequence). This CDR3 has 15 amino acids. CDR3 region: CASSLEGHRNYGYTF. In DNA form, the CDR3 reads TGTGCCAGCAGCTTGGAGGGACACCGAAACTATGGCTACACCTTC.

The chain is built from TRBV6-1 and TRBJ2-3; D gene unclear. The germline V and J ends were trimmed by 9 bases and 4 bases, with 14 bases remaining between them. Germline V CDR1 and CDR2: MNHNS, SASEGT. This CDR3 contains 13 residues. The CDR3 DNA is TGTGCCAGTCGTCGAGTAGCCGCAGATACGCAGTATTTT. Translation gives CASRRVAADTQYF.